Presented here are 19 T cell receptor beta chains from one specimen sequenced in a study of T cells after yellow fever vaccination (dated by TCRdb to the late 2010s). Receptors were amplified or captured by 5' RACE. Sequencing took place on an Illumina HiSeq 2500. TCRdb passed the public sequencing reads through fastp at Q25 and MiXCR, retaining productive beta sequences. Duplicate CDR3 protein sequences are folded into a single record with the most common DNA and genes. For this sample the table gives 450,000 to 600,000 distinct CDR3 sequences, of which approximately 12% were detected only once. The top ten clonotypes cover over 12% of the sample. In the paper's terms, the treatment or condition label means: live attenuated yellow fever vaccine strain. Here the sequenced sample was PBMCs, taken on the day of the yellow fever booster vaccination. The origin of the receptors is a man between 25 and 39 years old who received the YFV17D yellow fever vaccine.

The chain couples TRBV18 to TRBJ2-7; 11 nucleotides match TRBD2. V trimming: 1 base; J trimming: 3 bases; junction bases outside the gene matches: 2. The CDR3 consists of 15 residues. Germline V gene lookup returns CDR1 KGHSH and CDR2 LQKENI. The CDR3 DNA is TGTGCCAGCTCACCACTAGGACTAGCGGGCTACGAGCAGTACTTC. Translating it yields CASSPLGLAGYEQYF.

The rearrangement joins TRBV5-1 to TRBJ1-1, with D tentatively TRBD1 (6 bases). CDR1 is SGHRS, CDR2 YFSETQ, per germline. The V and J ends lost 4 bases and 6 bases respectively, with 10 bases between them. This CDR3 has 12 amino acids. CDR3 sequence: CASSTQGPEAFF. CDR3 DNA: TGCGCCAGCAGCACCCAGGGGCCTGAAGCTTTCTTT. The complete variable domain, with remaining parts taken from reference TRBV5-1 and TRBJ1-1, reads KAGVTQTPRYLIKTRGQQVTLSCSPISGHRSVSWYQQTPGQGLQFLFEYFSETQRNKGNFPGRFSGRQFSNSRSEMNVSTLELGDSALYLCASSTQGPEAFFGQGTRLTVV.

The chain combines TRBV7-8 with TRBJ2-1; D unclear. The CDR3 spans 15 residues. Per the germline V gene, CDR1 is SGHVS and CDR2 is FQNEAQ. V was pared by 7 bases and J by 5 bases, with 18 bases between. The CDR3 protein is CASTPHGVAHNEQFF. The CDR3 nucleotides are TGTGCCAGCACCCCCCACGGTGTGGCCCACAATGAGCAGTTCTTC.

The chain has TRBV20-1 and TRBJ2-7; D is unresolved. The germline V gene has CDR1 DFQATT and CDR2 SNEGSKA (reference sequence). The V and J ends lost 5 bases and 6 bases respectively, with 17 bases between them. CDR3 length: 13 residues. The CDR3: CSAESRRSLEQYF. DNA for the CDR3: TGCAGTGCTGAATCCCGCCGGAGTCTCGAGCAGTACTTC.

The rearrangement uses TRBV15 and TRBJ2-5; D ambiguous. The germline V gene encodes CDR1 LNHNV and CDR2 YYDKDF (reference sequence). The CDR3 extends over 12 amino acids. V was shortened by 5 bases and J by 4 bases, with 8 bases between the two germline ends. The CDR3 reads CATSQPGETQYF. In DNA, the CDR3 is TGTGCCACCAGCCAGCCGGGAGAGACCCAGTACTTC. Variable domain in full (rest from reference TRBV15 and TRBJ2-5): DAMVIQNPRYQVTQFGKPVTLSCSQTLNHNVMYWYQQKSSQAPKLLFHYYDKDFNNEADTPDNFQSRRPNTSFCFLDIRSPGLGDTAMYLCATSQPGETQYFGPGTRLLVL.

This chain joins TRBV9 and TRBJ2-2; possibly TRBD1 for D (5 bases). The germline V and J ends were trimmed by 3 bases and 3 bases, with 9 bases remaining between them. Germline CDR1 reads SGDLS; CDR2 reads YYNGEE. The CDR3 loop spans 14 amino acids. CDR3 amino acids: CASSAPGYTGELFF. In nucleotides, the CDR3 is TGTGCCAGCAGCGCCCCAGGGTACACCGGGGAGCTGTTTTTT.

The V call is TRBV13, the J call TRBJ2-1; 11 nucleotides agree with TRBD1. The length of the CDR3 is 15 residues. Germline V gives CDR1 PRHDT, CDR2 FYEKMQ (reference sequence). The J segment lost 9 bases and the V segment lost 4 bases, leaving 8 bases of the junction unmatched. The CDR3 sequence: CASSSGTGGSIEQFF. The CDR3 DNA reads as TGTGCCAGCAGCTCCGGGACAGGGGGTTCGATTGAGCAGTTCTTC.

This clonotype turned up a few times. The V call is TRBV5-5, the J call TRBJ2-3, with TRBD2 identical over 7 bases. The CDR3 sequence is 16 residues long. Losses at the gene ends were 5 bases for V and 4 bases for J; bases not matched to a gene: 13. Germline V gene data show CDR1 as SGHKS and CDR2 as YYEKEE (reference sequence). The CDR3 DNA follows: TGTGCCAGCAGATCGAAGGGCTGGCGGGAGCCAGATACGCAGTATTTT. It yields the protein CASRSKGWREPDTQYF.

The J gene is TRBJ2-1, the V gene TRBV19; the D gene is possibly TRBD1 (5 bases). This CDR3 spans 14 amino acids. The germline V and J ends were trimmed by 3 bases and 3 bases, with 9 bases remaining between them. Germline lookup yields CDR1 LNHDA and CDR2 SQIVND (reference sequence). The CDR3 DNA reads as TGTGCCAGTAGTATCGACAGTTTCTACAATGAGCAGTTCTTC. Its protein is CASSIDSFYNEQFF.

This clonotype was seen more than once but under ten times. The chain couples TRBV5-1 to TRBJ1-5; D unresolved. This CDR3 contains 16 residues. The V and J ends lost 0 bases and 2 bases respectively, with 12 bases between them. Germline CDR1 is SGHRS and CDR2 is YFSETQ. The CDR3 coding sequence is TGCGCCAGCAGCTTGGAATGGGGTGGTGGCAATCAGCCCCAGCATTTT. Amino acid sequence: CASSLEWGGGNQPQHF.

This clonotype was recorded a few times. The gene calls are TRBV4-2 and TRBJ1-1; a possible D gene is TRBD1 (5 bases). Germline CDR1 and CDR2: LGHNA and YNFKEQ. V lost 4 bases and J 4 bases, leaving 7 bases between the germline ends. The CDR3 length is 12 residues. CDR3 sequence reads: CASSRGLTEAFF. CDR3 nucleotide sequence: TGTGCCAGCAGCCGGGGACTCACTGAAGCTTTCTTT.

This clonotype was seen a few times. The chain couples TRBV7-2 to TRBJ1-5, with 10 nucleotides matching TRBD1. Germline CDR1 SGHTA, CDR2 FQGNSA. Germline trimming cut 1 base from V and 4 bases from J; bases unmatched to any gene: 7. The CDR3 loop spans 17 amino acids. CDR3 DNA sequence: TGTGCCAGCAGCTTAGGGACAGGGGGTGTTTGGAATCAGCCCCAGCATTTT. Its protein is CASSLGTGGVWNQPQHF.

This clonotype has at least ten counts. The CDR3 bases are TGTGCCAGCAGCGTAGTCGGGAGAGGGGATACGCAGTATTTT. As protein: CASSVVGRGDTQYF. J is TRBJ2-3 and V is TRBV9, with a possible D match to TRBD2 (6 bases). This CDR3 contains 14 residues. Looked up from germline, CDR1 is SGDLS and CDR2 is YYNGEE. V was clipped by 0 bases and J by 6 bases, with 11 bases between them.

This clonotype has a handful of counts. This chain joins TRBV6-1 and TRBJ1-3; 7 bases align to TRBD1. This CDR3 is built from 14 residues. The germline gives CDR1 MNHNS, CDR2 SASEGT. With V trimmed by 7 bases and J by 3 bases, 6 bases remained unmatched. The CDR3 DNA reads TGTGCCAGCATCCCCCAGGGGGGTGGAAACACCATATATTTT. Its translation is CASIPQGGGNTIYF.

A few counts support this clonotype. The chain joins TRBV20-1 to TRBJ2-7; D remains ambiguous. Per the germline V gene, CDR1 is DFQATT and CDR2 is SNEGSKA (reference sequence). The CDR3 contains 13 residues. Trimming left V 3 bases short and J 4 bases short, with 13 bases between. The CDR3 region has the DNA TGCAGTGCTAGTGTCTCTCAAGCATACGAGCAGTACTTC. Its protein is CSASVSQAYEQYF.

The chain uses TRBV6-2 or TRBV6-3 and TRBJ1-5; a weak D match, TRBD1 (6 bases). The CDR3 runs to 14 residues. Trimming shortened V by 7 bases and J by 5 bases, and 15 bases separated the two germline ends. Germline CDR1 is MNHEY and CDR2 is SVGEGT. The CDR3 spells CASNDGQSYQPQHF. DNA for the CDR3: TGTGCCAGCAACGACGGACAGAGTTATCAGCCCCAGCATTTT.

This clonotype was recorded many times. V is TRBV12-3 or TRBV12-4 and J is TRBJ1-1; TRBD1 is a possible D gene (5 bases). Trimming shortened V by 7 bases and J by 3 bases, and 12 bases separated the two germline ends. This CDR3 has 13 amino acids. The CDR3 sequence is CASTIGADTEAFF. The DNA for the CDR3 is TGTGCCAGCACCATCGGGGCGGACACTGAAGCTTTCTTT.

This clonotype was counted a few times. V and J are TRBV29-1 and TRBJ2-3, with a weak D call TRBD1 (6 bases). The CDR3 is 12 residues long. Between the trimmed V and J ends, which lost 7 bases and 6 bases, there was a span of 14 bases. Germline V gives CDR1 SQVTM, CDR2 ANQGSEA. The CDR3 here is CSAGFGGDTQYF. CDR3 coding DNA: TGCAGCGCGGGATTTGGGGGCGATACGCAGTATTTT.

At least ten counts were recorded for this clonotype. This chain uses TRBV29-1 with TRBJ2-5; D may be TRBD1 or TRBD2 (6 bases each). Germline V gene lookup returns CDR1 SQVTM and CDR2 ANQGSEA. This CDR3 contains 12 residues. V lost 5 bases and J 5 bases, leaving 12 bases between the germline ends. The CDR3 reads CSVRTGRETQYF. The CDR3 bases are TGCAGCGTTAGAACAGGGAGGGAGACCCAGTACTTC.